The 27 T cell receptor beta chains reported below all come from one sample, sequenced in a study of a mutant IDH1 vaccine in newly diagnosed glioma. Assay: immunoSEQ multiplex PCR; the TCRdb copy retains only in-frame clones and omits some. The table lists roughly 68,000 clones, around 74% of them singletons. Time point reported: baseline, week 1 (first vaccination visit). Treatment noted: pre-vaccination baseline after standard-of-care therapy. The starting material was PBMCs, obtained from a glioma patient treated with radiotherapy, temozolomide or both. Every receptor here comes from a man aged 45 to 65 with glioma.

This clone showed up just once. This chain links TRBV5-1 with TRBJ2-3, with a possible D match to TRBD1 (6 bases). Trimming cost V 0 bases and J 5 bases, with 13 bases left between them. The length of the CDR3 is 15 residues. Germline V gene lookup returns CDR1 SGHRS and CDR2 YFSETQ. This chain's CDR3 is CASSLGQGSGDTQYF. The CDR3 region has the DNA TGCGCCAGCAGCTTGGGGCAGGGGTCGGGAGATACGCAGTATTTT.

The V call is TRBV9, the J call TRBJ1-1; D is undetermined. CDR1 is SGDLS and CDR2 is YYNGEE in the germline V gene. The length of the CDR3 is 14 residues. The germline V and J ends were trimmed by 0 bases and 3 bases, with 9 bases remaining between them. This CDR3 reads CASSVVPKDTEAFF. The CDR3 region has the DNA TGTGCCAGCAGCGTAGTGCCAAAAGACACTGAAGCTTTCTTT. The variable domain in full, completed from reference TRBV9 and TRBJ1-1, reads DSGVTQTPKHLITATGQRVTLRCSPRSGDLSVYWYQQSLDQGLQFLIQYYNGEERAKGNILERFSAQQFPDLHSELNLSSLELGDSALYFCASSVVPKDTEAFFGQGTRLTVV.

The chain joins TRBV6-1 to TRBJ1-2, with D possibly matching TRBD1 (6 bases). This CDR3 region has 14 residues. The germline V gene encodes CDR1 MNHNS and CDR2 SASEGT. V lost 7 bases and J lost 2, with 14 bases in between. DNA of the CDR3: TGTGCCAGCACCGAGGGGGGGAGGAACTATGGCTACACCTTC. Residues: CASTEGGRNYGYTF.

The chain employs TRBV2 and TRBJ2-5; 10 bases are shared with TRBD1. V lost 10 bases to trimming and J lost 3 bases; unmatched junction nucleotides: 14. Germline lookup yields CDR1 SNHLY and CDR2 FYNNEI. There are 16 residues in the CDR3. The CDR3 sequence: CANRKTGGAGEETQYF. The CDR3 region has the DNA TGTGCCAACCGCAAGACAGGGGGCGCGGGGGAAGAGACCCAGTACTTC.

The chain links TRBV4-2 to TRBJ2-1; D is unclear. The germline V gene has CDR1 LGHNA and CDR2 YNFKEQ. The CDR3 spans 14 residues. Between the trimmed V and J ends, which lost 0 bases and 10 bases, there was a span of 13 bases. CDR3: CASSQDGTEREQFF. The CDR3 DNA reads as TGTGCCAGCAGCCAAGATGGAACAGAAAGGGAGCAGTTCTTC.

The chain has TRBV29-1 and TRBJ2-1; 9 nucleotides line up with TRBD2. Per germline, CDR1 SQVTM and CDR2 ANQGSEA. The V gene end was trimmed by 6 bases and the J gene end by 7 bases; junction bases not matched to a gene: 13. The CDR3 consists of 15 residues. The CDR3 region is CSVLGSGGPGNEQFF. In DNA form, the CDR3 reads TGCAGCGTCTTAGGTAGCGGGGGCCCGGGGAATGAGCAGTTCTTC.

The V call is TRBV2, the J call TRBJ2-3; D is ambiguous. The V gene's germline CDR1 is SNHLY and CDR2 FYNNEI. V gave up 2 bases and J gave up 1 base, with 7 bases separating them. This CDR3 contains 14 residues. CDR3 region: CASSESLRTDTQYF. Here the CDR3 DNA reads TGTGCCAGCAGTGAATCCCTACGCACAGATACGCAGTATTTT.

The CDR3 DNA follows: TGTGCCAGCAGTGAAGGTGAACAGGGTTTGACTGAAGCTTTCTTT. Residues: CASSEGEQGLTEAFF. This chain connects TRBV6-1 to TRBJ1-1; D may be TRBD1 (6 bases). Germline lookup yields CDR1 MNHNS and CDR2 SASEGT. There are 15 residues in the CDR3. Trimming shortened V by 1 base and J by 5 bases, and 14 bases separated the two germline ends.

The V and J genes are TRBV11-2 and TRBJ2-7, with 9 bases that match TRBD2. Germline CDR1 reads SGHAT; CDR2 reads FQNNGV. V trimming: 6 bases; J trimming: 4 bases; junction bases outside the gene matches: 10. The CDR3 is 15 residues long. CDR3 protein: CASSSPGLAQYEQYF. The CDR3 DNA sequence: TGTGCCAGCAGTTCCCCGGGACTAGCTCAGTACGAGCAGTACTTC.

This chain joins TRBV19 and TRBJ1-1; D is unclear. V lost 3 bases and J lost 4, with 15 bases in between. The CDR3 consists of 15 residues. From germline, CDR1 is LNHDA and CDR2 SQIVND (reference sequence). CDR3 protein: CASSIRDTSFTEAFF. The DNA for the CDR3 is TGTGCCAGTAGTATCCGTGACACAAGTTTCACTGAAGCTTTCTTT.

The J gene is TRBJ1-6, the V gene TRBV2; D is possibly TRBD1 (5 bases). V was trimmed by 11 bases and J by 7 bases, leaving 15 bases between them. The germline gives CDR1 SNHLY, CDR2 FYNNEI. CDR3 length: 13 residues. The CDR3 reads CAGFRDPNSPLHF. CDR3 sequence (DNA): TGTGCCGGCTTCAGGGATCCGAATTCACCCCTCCACTTT.

By share of the sample, this clone is medium-sized. The CDR3 nucleotides read TGTGCCAGTAGCCCGGACAGGAGGGGTCAGCCCCAGCATTTT. It translates to CASSPDRRGQPQHF. The chain uses TRBV19 and TRBJ1-5; 7 bases map to TRBD1. This CDR3 comprises 14 residues. The J segment lost 6 bases and the V segment lost 6 bases, leaving 8 bases of the junction unmatched. Germline CDR1 is LNHDA and CDR2 is SQIVND (reference sequence).

V gene TRBV27 combines with J gene TRBJ1-2; D remains ambiguous. The CDR3 runs 14 residues. The germline gives CDR1 MNHEY, CDR2 SMNVEV (reference sequence). V lost 3 bases, J lost 2 bases, and 10 bases lay in between. The CDR3 sequence is CASSFGRENYGYTF. CDR3 sequence (DNA): TGTGCCAGCAGTTTCGGCAGAGAGAACTATGGCTACACCTTC.

V gene TRBV11-2 combines with J gene TRBJ1-1, with D tentatively TRBD1 (6 bases). There are 14 residues in the CDR3. V was pared by 2 bases and J by 3 bases, with 10 bases between. CDR1 and CDR2 from the germline V gene are SGHAT and FQNNGV. CDR3 sequence reads: CASSLYGQHTEAFF. The CDR3 nucleotides are TGTGCCAGCAGCTTATACGGACAGCACACTGAAGCTTTCTTT. Looking up the rest from reference TRBV11-2 and TRBJ1-1 gives the full variable domain: EAGVAQSPRYKIIEKRQSVAFWCNPISGHATLYWYQQILGQGPKLLIQFQNNGVVDDSQLPKDRFSAERLKGVDSTLKIQPAKLEDSAVYLCASSLYGQHTEAFFGQGTRLTVV.

This clone was detected once. Other DNA sequences from this sample encode an identical CDR3 as well. The rearrangement uses TRBV7-9 and TRBJ2-7; 11 bases are a match to TRBD1. Germline CDR1 and CDR2: SEHNR and FQNEAQ (reference sequence). The CDR3 has 15 amino acids. With V trimmed by 3 bases and J by 2 bases, 3 bases remained unmatched. This chain's CDR3 is CASSLGQGGTYEQYF. In DNA form, the CDR3 reads TGTGCCAGCAGCTTGGGACAGGGGGGTACCTACGAGCAGTACTTC.

This chain links TRBV6-6 with TRBJ2-3; 8 bases are shared with TRBD2. V lost 6 bases to trimming and J lost 0 bases; unmatched junction nucleotides: 2. Germline values: CDR1 MNHNY, CDR2 SVGAGI (reference sequence). The CDR3 runs to 14 residues. CDR3 nucleotides: TGTGCCAGCAGCCGCGGGGGGAGCACAGATACGCAGTATTTT. This encodes CASSRGGSTDTQYF.

The CDR3 bases are TGTGCCAGTAGTCTGAGACTAGCGGGGGGTTTAAACGAGCAGTACTTC. Protein: CASSLRLAGGLNEQYF. V usage is TRBV19 and J usage is TRBJ2-7, with 13 bases that match TRBD2. CDR3 length: 16 amino acids. Trimming removed 5 bases from V and 5 bases from J; junction bases left unmatched: 9. CDR1 LNHDA and CDR2 SQIVND come from the germline V gene (reference sequence).

The chain is built from TRBV6-1 and TRBJ2-5, with no clear D. Germline V gene data show CDR1 as MNHNS and CDR2 as SASEGT. There are 13 residues in the CDR3. V lost 5 bases, J lost 5 bases, and 12 bases lay in between. The CDR3 reads CASSPDGVETQYF. The DNA for the CDR3 is TGTGCCAGCAGTCCGGACGGAGTGGAGACCCAGTACTTC.

The chain joins TRBV6-5 to TRBJ1-2, with D perhaps TRBD1 (5 bases). CDR1 MNHEY and CDR2 SVGAGI come from the germline V gene. The CDR3 spans 13 residues. V shed 11 bases and J shed 2 bases, with 15 bases lying between them. CDR3 in amino acids: CAARRGRNYGYTF. CDR3 sequence (DNA): TGTGCCGCGAGGAGGGGCAGAAACTATGGCTACACCTTC.

This rearrangement joins TRBV23-1 to TRBJ2-7, with unresolved D. TRBV23-1 counts as an open reading frame of uncertain function. V was pared by 0 bases and J by 7 bases, with 10 bases between. This CDR3 has 13 residues. This chain's CDR3 is CASSQSGGDEQYF. The CDR3 DNA sequence: TGCGCCAGCAGTCAATCGGGCGGTGATGAGCAGTACTTC.

The rearrangement links TRBV27 to TRBJ1-1; 7 bases line up with TRBD1. J gave up 1 base and V 6 bases, and 8 bases lay outside the gene matches. The germline V gene encodes CDR1 MNHEY and CDR2 SMNVEV (reference sequence). The CDR3 contains 15 residues. This chain's CDR3 is CASSPLDRRNTEAFF. The CDR3 DNA reads as TGTGCCAGCAGCCCCCTGGACAGGAGGAACACTGAAGCTTTCTTT.

With regard to this clone: The sample carries other DNA sequences with the same CDR3. V and J are TRBV30 and TRBJ1-5, with D maybe TRBD1 (5 bases). The CDR3 length is 13 residues. With 0 bases removed from V and 5 bases from J, the gap between germline ends came to 8 bases. Germline CDR1 is GTSNPN and CDR2 is SVGIG (reference sequence). CDR3 loop: CAWSVRGDQPQHF. The CDR3, as DNA: TGTGCCTGGAGTGTTAGAGGGGATCAGCCCCAGCATTTT.

The genes are TRBV6-5 and TRBJ1-3; possible D gene TRBD1, 5 bases. In germline, CDR1 is MNHEY, CDR2 SVGAGI. This CDR3 comprises 16 residues. Trimming cost V 2 bases and J 0 bases, with 11 bases left between them. CDR3 sequence reads: CASSYRGEPSGNTIYF. DNA for the CDR3: TGTGCCAGCAGTTACAGAGGGGAACCCTCTGGAAACACCATATATTTT.

The chain is built from TRBV5-6 and TRBJ1-1, with D unresolved. V lost 6 bases, J lost 2 bases, and 20 bases lay in between. The CDR3 covers 16 residues. The germline gives CDR1 SGHDT, CDR2 YYEEEE. As DNA, the CDR3 is TGTGCCAGCATTGGGAGAGGGCCCCTGCGAAACACTGAAGCTTTCTTT. It specifies CASIGRGPLRNTEAFF.

In this sample, this clone turned up a few times. The V gene is TRBV11-2, the J gene TRBJ2-1, with D perhaps matching TRBD1 (6 bases). V dropped 3 bases and J dropped 1 base, with 7 bases sitting between them. CDR1 is SGHAT and CDR2 is FQNNGV in the germline V gene. The CDR3 is made up of 14 amino acids. The CDR3 here is CASSFRGSYNEQFF. CDR3 DNA sequence: TGTGCCAGCAGCTTCAGGGGATCCTACAATGAGCAGTTCTTC.

To note about this clone: The CDR3 carries no conserved terminal phenylalanine or tryptophan, so it likely arises from a read error. Because the CDR3's place on the DNA is in doubt, the DNA is left out and the CDR3 is given as listed by TCRdb. The V call is TRBV6-6, the J call TRBJ1-6; the table's D call TRBD1 went unverified against the DNA. The germline V gene has CDR1 MNHNY and CDR2 SVGAGI (reference sequence). Inclusive of both ends, the CDR3 amounts to 13 amino acids. The CDR3: CASSSLATGRKQL.

This chain connects TRBV2 to TRBJ2-2; 9 bases line up with TRBD2. There are 15 residues in the CDR3. CDR1 SNHLY and CDR2 FYNNEI come from the germline V gene. V shed 7 bases, J shed 0 bases, and the junction held 3 bases outside the gene matches. The chain's CDR3 is CASTGGGANTGELFF. Written as DNA, the CDR3 is TGTGCCAGCACGGGCGGGGGGGCGAACACCGGGGAGCTGTTTTTT.